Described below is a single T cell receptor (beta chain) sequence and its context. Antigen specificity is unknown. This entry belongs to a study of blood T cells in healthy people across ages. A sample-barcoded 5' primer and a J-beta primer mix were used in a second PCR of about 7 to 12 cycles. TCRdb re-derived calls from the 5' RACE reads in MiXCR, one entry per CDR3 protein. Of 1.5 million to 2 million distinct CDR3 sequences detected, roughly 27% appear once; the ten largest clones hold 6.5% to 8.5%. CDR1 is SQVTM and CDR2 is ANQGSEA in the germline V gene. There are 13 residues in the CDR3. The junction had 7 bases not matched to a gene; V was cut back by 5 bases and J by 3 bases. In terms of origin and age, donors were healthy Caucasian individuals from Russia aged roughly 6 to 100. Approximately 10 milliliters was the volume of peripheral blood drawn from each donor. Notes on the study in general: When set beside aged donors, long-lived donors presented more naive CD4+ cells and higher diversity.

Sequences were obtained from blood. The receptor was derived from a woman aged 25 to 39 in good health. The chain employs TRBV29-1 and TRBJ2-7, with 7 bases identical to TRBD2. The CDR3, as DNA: TGCAGCGTTCGGGGCGGGAGTAACTACGAGCAGTACTTC. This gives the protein CSVRGGSNYEQYF.